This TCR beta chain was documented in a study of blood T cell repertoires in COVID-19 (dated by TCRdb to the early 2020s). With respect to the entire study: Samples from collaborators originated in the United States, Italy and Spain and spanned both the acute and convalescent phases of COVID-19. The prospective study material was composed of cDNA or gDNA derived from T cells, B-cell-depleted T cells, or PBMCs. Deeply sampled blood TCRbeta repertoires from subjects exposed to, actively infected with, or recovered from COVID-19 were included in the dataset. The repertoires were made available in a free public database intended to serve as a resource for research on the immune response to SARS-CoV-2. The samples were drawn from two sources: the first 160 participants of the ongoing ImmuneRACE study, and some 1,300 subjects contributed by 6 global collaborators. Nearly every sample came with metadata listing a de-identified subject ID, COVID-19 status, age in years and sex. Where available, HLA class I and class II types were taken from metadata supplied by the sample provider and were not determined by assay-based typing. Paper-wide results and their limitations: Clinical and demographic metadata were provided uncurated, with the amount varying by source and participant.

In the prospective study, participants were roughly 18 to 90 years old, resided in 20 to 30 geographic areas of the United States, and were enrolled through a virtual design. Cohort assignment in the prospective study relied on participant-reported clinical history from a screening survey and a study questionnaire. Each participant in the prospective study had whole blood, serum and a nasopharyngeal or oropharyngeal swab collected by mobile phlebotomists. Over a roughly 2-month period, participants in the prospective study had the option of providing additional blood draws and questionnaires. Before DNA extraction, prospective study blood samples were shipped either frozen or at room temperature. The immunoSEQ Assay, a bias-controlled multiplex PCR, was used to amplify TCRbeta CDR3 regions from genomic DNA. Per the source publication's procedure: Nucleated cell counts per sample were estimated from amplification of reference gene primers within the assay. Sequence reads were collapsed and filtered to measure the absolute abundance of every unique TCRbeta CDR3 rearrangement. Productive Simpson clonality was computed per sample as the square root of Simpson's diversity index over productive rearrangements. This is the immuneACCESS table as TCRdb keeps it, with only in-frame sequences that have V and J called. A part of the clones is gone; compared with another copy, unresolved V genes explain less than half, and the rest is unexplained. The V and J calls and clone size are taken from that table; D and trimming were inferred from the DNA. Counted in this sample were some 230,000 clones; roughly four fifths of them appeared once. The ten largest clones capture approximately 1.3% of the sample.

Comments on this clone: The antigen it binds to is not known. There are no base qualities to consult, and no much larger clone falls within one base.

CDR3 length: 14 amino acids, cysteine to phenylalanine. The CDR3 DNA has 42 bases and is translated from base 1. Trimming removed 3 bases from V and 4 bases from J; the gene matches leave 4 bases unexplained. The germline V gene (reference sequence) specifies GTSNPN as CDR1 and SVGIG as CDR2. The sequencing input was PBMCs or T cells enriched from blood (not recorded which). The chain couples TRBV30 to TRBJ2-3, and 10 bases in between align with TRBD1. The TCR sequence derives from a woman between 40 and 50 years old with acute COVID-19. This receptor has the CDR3 CAWSRDRGSDTQYF. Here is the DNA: TGTGCCTGGAGCCGGGACAGGGGATCAGATACGCAGTATTTT. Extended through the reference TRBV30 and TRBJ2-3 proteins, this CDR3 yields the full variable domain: SQTIHQWPATLVQPVGSPLSLECTVEGTSNPNLYWYRQAAGRGLQLLFYSVGIGQISSEVPQNLSASRPQDRQFILSSKKLLLSDSGFYLCAWSRDRGSDTQYFGPGTRLTVL.